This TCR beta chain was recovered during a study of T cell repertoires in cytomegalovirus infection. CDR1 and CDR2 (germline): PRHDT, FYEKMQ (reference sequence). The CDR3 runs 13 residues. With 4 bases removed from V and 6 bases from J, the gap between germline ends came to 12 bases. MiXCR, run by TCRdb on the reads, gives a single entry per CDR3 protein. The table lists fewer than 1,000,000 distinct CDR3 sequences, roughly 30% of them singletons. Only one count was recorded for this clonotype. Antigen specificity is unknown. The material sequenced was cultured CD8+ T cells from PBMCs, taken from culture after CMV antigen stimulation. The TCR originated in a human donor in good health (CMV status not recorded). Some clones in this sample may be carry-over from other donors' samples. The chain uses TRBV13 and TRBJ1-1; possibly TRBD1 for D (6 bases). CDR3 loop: CASSWLGGAEAFF. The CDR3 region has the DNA TGTGCCAGCAGCTGGCTAGGGGGAGCTGAAGCTTTCTTT.